These T cell receptor beta chains were read from a single sample in a study of cytomegalovirus exposure and HLA in healthy donors. Measured with immunoSEQ multiplex PCR; TCRdb has only the in-frame clones, and not every one. The top ten clones hold over 2% of a sample with approximately 190,000 clones, 75% to 80% of them seen once. The specimen was PBMCs. The receptor source for this set is a woman aged 25 to 45 in good health and CMV-seropositive. Each CDR3 is given with its conserved first and last residue. The D gene is left open where the match is weak. The listing skips clone size in some rows; elsewhere it reads once, few, many or a size class.

clone size: NA
J gene: TRBJ1-1
CDR3 length: 12
D gene: NA
V gene: TRBV2
CDR3 DNA: TGTGCCAGCAGTGGGGGGGGATTGGGAGCTTTCTTT
CDR3 protein: CASSGGGLGAFF

clone size: NA
J gene: TRBJ1-2
CDR3 length: 16
D gene: TRBD1
V gene: TRBV7-3
CDR3 DNA: TGTGCCAGCAGCTTAAGAGGAGGGGGCGGCAACTATGGCTACACCTTC
CDR3 protein: CASSLRGGGGNYGYTF

clone size: NA
J gene: TRBJ2-5
CDR3 length: 14
D gene: TRBD1
V gene: TRBV5-1
CDR3 DNA: TGCGCCAGCAGCTTAGGACAGGTGGGGGAGACCCAGTACTTC
CDR3 protein: CASSLGQVGETQYF

clone size: NA
J gene: TRBJ2-7
CDR3 length: 15
D gene: TRBD2
V gene: TRBV30
CDR3 DNA: TGTGCCTGGAGCGCAGGGCTAGCGGGGGGCTACGAGCAGTACTTC
CDR3 protein: CAWSAGLAGGYEQYF

clone size: once
J gene: TRBJ2-5
CDR3 length: 15
D gene: NA
V gene: TRBV7-6
CDR3 DNA: TGTGCCAGCAGCCCCTCCCCCGGGAACATAGAGACCCAGTACTTC
CDR3 protein: CASSPSPGNIETQYF

clone size: once
J gene: TRBJ2-3
CDR3 length: 18
D gene: TRBD2
V gene: TRBV7-2
CDR3 DNA: TGTGCCAGCAGCTTAGGCCCTAGCGGGGGGACTAGCACAGATACGCAGTATTTT
CDR3 protein: CASSLGPSGGTSTDTQYF

clone size: NA
J gene: TRBJ1-4
CDR3 length: 12
D gene: NA
V gene: TRBV10-3
CDR3 DNA: TGTGCCATCAGCGGGGATAATGAAAAACTGTTTTTT
CDR3 protein: CAISGDNEKLFF

clone size: NA
J gene: TRBJ2-5
CDR3 length: 13
D gene: NA
V gene: TRBV7-6
CDR3 DNA: TGTGCCAGCAGCTTATCGGTTGGAGAGACCCAGTACTTC
CDR3 protein: CASSLSVGETQYF

clone size: NA
J gene: TRBJ1-5
CDR3 length: 17
D gene: TRBD1
V gene: TRBV19
CDR3 DNA: TGTGCCAGTAGTATACGCCCTTTGGGGACAGGGAATCAGCCCCAGCATTTT
CDR3 protein: CASSIRPLGTGNQPQHF

clone size: NA
J gene: TRBJ2-7
CDR3 length: 14
D gene: NA
V gene: TRBV7-2
CDR3 DNA: TGTGCCAGCAGCTTAGGTGGCTTAAATTACGAGCAGTACTTC
CDR3 protein: CASSLGGLNYEQYF

clone size: few
J gene: TRBJ2-7
CDR3 length: 13
D gene: NA
V gene: TRBV7-9
CDR3 DNA: TGTGCCAGCAGCTTTAGCGACTCCTACGAGCAGTACTTC
CDR3 protein: CASSFSDSYEQYF

clone size: NA
J gene: TRBJ2-5
CDR3 length: 19
D gene: TRBD1
V gene: TRBV5-3
CDR3 DNA: TGTGCCAGAAGCTTCGGGACAGGGATAGTGGCCGGTCAAGGGGGGACCCAGTACTTC
CDR3 protein: CARSFGTGIVAGQGGTQYF

clone size: NA
J gene: TRBJ2-7
CDR3 length: 15
D gene: TRBD1
V gene: TRBV2
CDR3 DNA: TGTGCCAGCAGTACCCCCGGGACAGGGCACTACGAGCAGTACTTC
CDR3 protein: CASSTPGTGHYEQYF

clone size: NA
J gene: TRBJ1-1
CDR3 length: 15
D gene: NA
V gene: TRBV5-1
CDR3 DNA: TGTGCCAGCAGCACGGATGCAGGGGCCCACACTGAAGCTTTCTTT
CDR3 protein: CASSTDAGAHTEAFF

clone size: NA
J gene: TRBJ1-1
CDR3 length: 17
D gene: TRBD1
V gene: TRBV19
CDR3 DNA: TGTGCCAGTAGTCTCCGTACCTCACAGGGGATGAACACTGAAGCTTTCTTT
CDR3 protein: CASSLRTSQGMNTEAFF

clone size: few
J gene: TRBJ2-2
CDR3 length: 13
D gene: NA
V gene: TRBV28
CDR3 DNA: TGTGCCAGCAAGACAGGTAGCACCGGGGAGCTGTTTTTT
CDR3 protein: CASKTGSTGELFF

clone size: NA
J gene: TRBJ1-2
CDR3 length: 13
D gene: TRBD1
V gene: TRBV28
CDR3 DNA: TGTGCCAGCAGGACAGGGGGGAACTATGGCTACACCTTC
CDR3 protein: CASRTGGNYGYTF

clone size: NA
J gene: TRBJ1-1
CDR3 length: 11
D gene: NA
V gene: TRBV20-1
CDR3 DNA: TGCAGTGTTCCTATCGGCACTGAAGCTTTCTTT
CDR3 protein: CSVPIGTEAFF

clone size: NA
J gene: TRBJ2-5
CDR3 length: 14
D gene: NA
V gene: TRBV7-9
CDR3 DNA: TGTGCCAGCGTCAAACTAGCCGCCCAAGAGACCCAGTACTTC
CDR3 protein: CASVKLAAQETQYF

clone size: few
J gene: TRBJ2-7
CDR3 length: 14
D gene: TRBD2
V gene: TRBV11-2
CDR3 DNA: TGTGCCAGCAGCTTCTCTAGCGGGATCTACGAGCAGTACTTC
CDR3 protein: CASSFSSGIYEQYF

clone size: NA
J gene: TRBJ2-3
CDR3 length: 13
D gene: TRBD2
V gene: TRBV29-1
CDR3 DNA: TGCAGCACGGGGGGGACACACACAGATACGCAGTATTTT
CDR3 protein: CSTGGTHTDTQYF

clone size: once
J gene: TRBJ1-5
CDR3 length: 15
D gene: NA
V gene: TRBV7-2
CDR3 DNA: TGTGCCAGCAGCTTAGAGGTCGTCCAGGCCGTGCCCCAGCATTTT
CDR3 protein: CASSLEVVQAVPQHF

clone size: NA
J gene: TRBJ2-2
CDR3 length: 16
D gene: TRBD2
V gene: TRBV28
CDR3 DNA: TGTGCCAGCAGTCTAGCTAGCGGGAGGGCCTCTGGGGAGCTGTTTTTT
CDR3 protein: CASSLASGRASGELFF